This T cell receptor (beta chain) was identified in a study of T cell responses to AZD1222 COVID-19 vaccine. Libraries were prepared by immunoSEQ multiplex PCR; TCRdb keeps only in-frame clonotypes and omits some of them. The sample yields approximately 100,000 clones, approximately 90% seen once. The source is an adult in good health. Sequencing was performed on peripheral blood, taken on day 0 of AZD1222 vaccination.

The CDR3 nucleotides read TGCAGTGCTAGTGCTGATAGAAATCAGCCCCAGCATTTT. Translating it yields CSASADRNQPQHF. The chain joins TRBV20-1 to TRBJ1-5; D is ambiguous. The CDR3 contains 13 residues. Germline V CDR1 and CDR2: DFQATT, SNEGSKA (reference sequence). The germline V and J ends were trimmed by 3 bases and 4 bases, with 10 bases remaining between them.